Following are 17 T cell receptor beta chains from one sample sequenced in a study of T cells in Graves' hyperthyroidism and ophthalmopathy. RNA transcripts served as the template for amplifying TCR beta CDR3 regions. The HTBI set primed first-round TCR CDR3 RT-PCR. From the multiplex PCR reads, TCRdb called clonotypes with MiXCR, one entry per CDR3 protein. The table has about 660,000 distinct CDR3 sequences, 45% seen once. The specimen sequenced was peripheral blood or thyroid tissue (not recorded which). Every receptor here comes from an adult man with Graves' disease, either hyperthyroidism or ophthalmopathy (not recorded which).

This clonotype was counted a few times. V usage is TRBV24-1 and J usage is TRBJ1-1, with TRBD1 matching over 10 bases. CDR1 is KGHDR and CDR2 is SFDVKD in the germline V gene. The length of the CDR3 is 17 residues. Trimming cost V 5 bases and J 0 bases; bases outside gene matches: 8. CDR3 in DNA: TGTGCCACCAGTGGTGGTGGGACAGGGGACCTGAACACTGAAGCTTTCTTT. Translating it yields CATSGGGTGDLNTEAFF.

This clonotype has a single count. The chain joins TRBV5-4 to TRBJ1-3, with 12 bases fitting TRBD1. Germline V gene lookup returns CDR1 SGHNT and CDR2 YYREEE (reference sequence). This CDR3 has 18 residues. V shed 4 bases and J 0 bases; nucleotides not matched to a gene: 8. The DNA for the CDR3 is TGTGCCAGCAGCGATGGGACAGGGGGCCGCAGCTCTGGAAACACCATATATTTT. Translation: CASSDGTGGRSSGNTIYF.

As for this clonotype: A read error is possible here, since a much larger clone lies one base away. This chain uses TRBV9 with TRBJ1-1, with TRBD1 as a possible D gene (5 bases). CDR3 size: 13 residues. V lost 2 bases, J lost 6 bases, and 11 bases lay in between. The germline gives CDR1 SGDLS, CDR2 YYNGEE. CDR3 nucleotide sequence: TGTGCCAGCAGCGTCCAGGGTGACGCTGAAGCTTTCTTT. This translates into CASSVQGDAEAFF.

This clonotype was counted only a few times. J is TRBJ2-7 and V is TRBV24-1, with unresolved D. V lost 1 base to trimming and J lost 5 bases, with 5 bases between them. Germline lookup yields CDR1 KGHDR and CDR2 SFDVKD. This CDR3 has 12 residues. The chain's CDR3 is CATSDLVDEQYF. CDR3 DNA: TGTGCCACCAGTGATTTAGTAGACGAGCAGTACTTC.

The rearrangement joins TRBV12-3 or TRBV12-4 to TRBJ1-5; perhaps TRBD1 as D (6 bases). V was shortened by 6 bases and J by 0 bases, with 15 bases between the two germline ends. CDR3 length: 16 residues. The CDR3 is CASSPEGGHSNQPQHF. The DNA of the CDR3 is TGTGCCAGCAGCCCCGAAGGGGGTCATAGCAATCAGCCCCAGCATTTT.

As regards this clonotype: The CDR3 end shows no conserved phenylalanine or tryptophan, and so a read error is likely. The chain has TRBV7-8 and TRBJ1-2; D call uncertain. Per the germline V gene, CDR1 is SGHVS and CDR2 is FQNEAQ. This CDR3 region has 13 residues. The germline V and J ends were trimmed by 0 bases and 8 bases, with 10 bases remaining between them. The CDR3 reads CASSLAGLDGYTL. For the CDR3, the DNA is TGTGCCAGCAGCTTAGCAGGGTTGGACGGCTACACCCTC.

J is TRBJ1-4 and V is TRBV7-9; D is ambiguous. CDR1 and CDR2 from the germline V gene are SEHNR and FQNEAQ (reference sequence). With 8 bases removed from V and 4 bases from J, the gap between germline ends came to 11 bases. The CDR3 runs to 13 residues. The CDR3 DNA reads TGTGCCAGCTCACCCACGCGTAATGAAAAACTGTTTTTT. Amino acid sequence: CASSPTRNEKLFF.

This chain joins TRBV20-1 and TRBJ1-2, with a weak D call TRBD1 (5 bases). The CDR3 contains 12 residues. V was pared by 2 bases and J by 7 bases, with 11 bases between. The germline CDR1 and CDR2 sequences are DFQATT and SNEGSKA (reference sequence). In nucleotides, the CDR3 is TGCAGTGCTAGAACGACAGCTGCTGGCTACACCTTC. Translation gives CSARTTAAGYTF.

The chain links TRBV7-9 to TRBJ1-2; D is undetermined. V lost 3 bases, J lost 8 bases, and 7 bases lay in between. This CDR3 contains 11 residues. Per the germline V gene, CDR1 is SEHNR and CDR2 is FQNEAQ (reference sequence). The CDR3 reads CASSLTSGYTF. The CDR3 DNA reads TGTGCCAGCAGCTTGACATCCGGCTACACCTTC.

V and J are TRBV25-1 and TRBJ1-4; D is perhaps TRBD1 (5 bases). CDR1 MGHDK and CDR2 SYGVNS come from the germline V gene. This CDR3 contains 15 residues. V lost 1 base and J lost 8, with 14 bases in between. The CDR3 nucleotides read TGTGCCAGCAGTGAATCCTCAGGGTTGAGGGAAAAACTGTTTTTT. It yields the protein CASSESSGLREKLFF.

The rearrangement uses TRBV10-3 and TRBJ1-2, with a tentative D call TRBD1 (6 bases). Germline values: CDR1 ENHRY, CDR2 SYGVKD. The CDR3 consists of 15 residues. V shed 10 bases and J shed 0 bases, with 18 bases lying between them. CDR3 nucleotide sequence: TGTGCCAGCAGCCTCGACAGGAGAGCTAACTATGGCTACACCTTC. Its translation: CASSLDRRANYGYTF.

V and J are TRBV5-5 and TRBJ2-7; TRBD2 agrees at 7 bases. V dropped 3 bases and J dropped 6; count of bases not matched to a gene: 12. The CDR3 length is 15 residues. Looked up from germline, CDR1 is SGHKS and CDR2 is YYEKEE (reference sequence). In nucleotides, the CDR3 is TGTGCCAGCAGCTATGGGGAGGGTGTTGTGGCCGAGCAGTACTTC. It yields the protein CASSYGEGVVAEQYF.

CDR3 in DNA: TGCAGTGCTAGGAAAATTGGGGCCTACGAGCAGTACTTC. This sequence encodes CSARKIGAYEQYF. V is TRBV20-1 and J is TRBJ2-7; D is unclear. Germline lookup yields CDR1 DFQATT and CDR2 SNEGSKA (reference sequence). V lost 3 bases and J lost 2, with 11 bases in between. The CDR3 has 13 residues.

J is TRBJ2-5 and V is TRBV7-9; TRBD1 matches at 9 bases. Germline CDR1 is SEHNR and CDR2 is FQNEAQ (reference sequence). The CDR3 is 16 amino acids. J was trimmed by 5 bases and V by 4 bases; bases with no gene match: 11. CDR3 in amino acids: CASSSPDRGSTETQYF. The DNA of the CDR3 is TGTGCCAGCAGCTCCCCGGACAGGGGCAGTACGGAGACCCAGTACTTC.

V and J are TRBV12-3 or TRBV12-4 and TRBJ1-5; 8 bases align to TRBD1. Germline trimming cut 3 bases from V and 0 bases from J; bases unmatched to any gene: 7. This CDR3 is 17 amino acids long. CDR3 amino acids: CASSFEAGGNSNQPQHF. As DNA, the CDR3 is TGTGCCAGCAGTTTCGAGGCAGGGGGCAATAGCAATCAGCCCCAGCATTTT.

V gene TRBV7-8 combines with J gene TRBJ1-1; 10 positions match TRBD1. CDR3 length equals 15 residues. With V trimmed by 5 bases and J by 3 bases, 6 bases remained unmatched. Looked up from germline, CDR1 is SGHVS and CDR2 is FQNEAQ. CDR3 sequence (DNA): TGTGCCAGCAGCCCGCGACAGGGGGCTGACACTGAAGCTTTCTTT. It codes for CASSPRQGADTEAFF.

This chain links TRBV6-4 with TRBJ1-2; 8 positions agree with TRBD1. Germline V gives CDR1 MRHNA, CDR2 SNTAGT. Trimming removed 5 bases from V and 5 bases from J; junction bases left unmatched: 7. This CDR3 has 14 residues. Here the CDR3 reads CASSNGQGTYGYTF. DNA for the CDR3: TGTGCCAGCAGTAACGGACAGGGAACATATGGCTACACCTTC.